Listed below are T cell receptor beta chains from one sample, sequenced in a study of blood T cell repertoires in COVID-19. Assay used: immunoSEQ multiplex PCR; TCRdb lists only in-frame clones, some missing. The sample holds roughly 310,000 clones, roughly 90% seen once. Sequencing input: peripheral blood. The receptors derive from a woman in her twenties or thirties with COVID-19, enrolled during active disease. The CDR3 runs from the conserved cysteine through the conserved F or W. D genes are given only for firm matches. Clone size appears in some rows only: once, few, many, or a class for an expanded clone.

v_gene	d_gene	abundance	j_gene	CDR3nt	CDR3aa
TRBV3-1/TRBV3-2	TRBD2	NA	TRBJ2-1	TGTGCCAGCAGCCAATCAACCTATGGGAGGGCCACCTACAATGAGCAGTTCTTC	CASSQSTYGRATYNEQFF
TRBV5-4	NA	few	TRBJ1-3	TGTGCCAGCAGCGTAGGGGGGGCAAGCTCTGGAAACACCATATATTTT	CASSVGGASSGNTIYF
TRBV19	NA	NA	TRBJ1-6	TGTGCCAGTAGTATAGTTGGAGTTGGTGTATCAAATTCACCCCTCCACTTT	CASSIVGVGVSNSPLHF
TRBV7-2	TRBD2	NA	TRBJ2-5	TGTGCCAGCAGCTACGGGACTAGGACAGAGACCCAGTACTTC	CASSYGTRTETQYF
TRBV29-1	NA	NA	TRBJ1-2	TGCAGCGTTGAAGAGGGGGCACCGAACTATGGCTACACCTTC	CSVEEGAPNYGYTF
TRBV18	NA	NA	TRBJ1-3	TGTGCCAGCTCACCACCGGGCTGGCGAGCTGAAAACACCATATATTTT	CASSPPGWRAENTIYF
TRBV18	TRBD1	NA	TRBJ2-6	TGTGCCAGCTCGCACGGACAGGGTTATGGGGCCAACGTCCTGACTTTC	CASSHGQGYGANVLTF
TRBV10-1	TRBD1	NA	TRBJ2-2	TGCGCCAGCAGAACGACAGGGAACGGGGAGCTGTTTTTT	CASRTTGNGELFF
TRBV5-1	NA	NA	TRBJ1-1	TGCGCCAGCAGCTGGGGGACAAGTACTGAAGCTTTCTTT	CASSWGTSTEAFF
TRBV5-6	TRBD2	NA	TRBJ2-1	TGTGCCAGCAGCCGGGGACTAGCGGGAGGCTACAATGAGCAGTTCTTC	CASSRGLAGGYNEQFF
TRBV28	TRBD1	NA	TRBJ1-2	TGTGCCAGCAGTTCCACCGGACAGGCTGGCTATGGCTACACCTTC	CASSSTGQAGYGYTF
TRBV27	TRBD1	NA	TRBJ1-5	TGTGCCAGCGATCCCCGTGAGGCAGGGGGATACAATCAGCCCCAGCATTTT	CASDPREAGGYNQPQHF
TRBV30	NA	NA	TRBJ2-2	TGTGCCTGGAGTCCGGGGAGGAGTGGGGGGGAGCTGTTTTTT	CAWSPGRSGGELFF
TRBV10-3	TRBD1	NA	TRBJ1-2	TGTGCCACCACTGGACAGGGGGCTTACTCTGGCTACACCTTC	CATTGQGAYSGYTF
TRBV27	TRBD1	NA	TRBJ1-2	TGTGCCAGCAGTTTTTTCAGGACAGGGGGTATGGGAGGCTACACCTTC	CASSFFRTGGMGGYTF
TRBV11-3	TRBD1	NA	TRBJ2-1	TGTGCCAGCAGCTTAGGTCCCACGACAGGGGACAGGAGTGAGCAGTTCTTC	CASSLGPTTGDRSEQFF
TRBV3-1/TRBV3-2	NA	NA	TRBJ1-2	TGTGCCAGCAGCCAAGATTCCAGATATGGCTACACCTTC	CASSQDSRYGYTF
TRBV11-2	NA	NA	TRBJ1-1	TGTGCCAGCAGCCGAACGGGGGGGCGCGGTGAAGCTTTCTTT	CASSRTGGRGEAFF
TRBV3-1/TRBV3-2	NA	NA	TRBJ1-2	TGTGCCAGCAGCCCTGGCAGGGGTGGCTATGGCTACACCTTC	CASSPGRGGYGYTF
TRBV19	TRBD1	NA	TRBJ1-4	TGTGCCAGTAGTACCAGGACAGGCGTGCTAACTAATGAAAAACTGTTTTTT	CASSTRTGVLTNEKLFF
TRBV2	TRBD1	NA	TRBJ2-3	TGTGCCAGCAGTAGGGACAGGGGCAGCACAGATACGCAGTATTTT	CASSRDRGSTDTQYF
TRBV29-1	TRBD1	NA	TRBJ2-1	TGCAGCGTTGCCGACAGGGGTGGGAATGAGCAGTTCTTC	CSVADRGGNEQFF
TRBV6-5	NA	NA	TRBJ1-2	TGTGCCAGCAGTCCGACAGATGATAACTATGGCTACACCTTC	CASSPTDDNYGYTF
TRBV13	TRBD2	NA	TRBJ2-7	TGTGCCAGCAGCTATGCTAGCGGGAGTATTTACGAGCAGTACTTC	CASSYASGSIYEQYF
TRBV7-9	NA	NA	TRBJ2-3	TGTGCCAGCTCACTAGGGTTTCCAGATACGCAGTATTTT	CASSLGFPDTQYF
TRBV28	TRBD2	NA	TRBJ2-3	TGTGCCAGCAGTGTGACTAGCGGGACCGAAGATACGCAGTATTTT	CASSVTSGTEDTQYF
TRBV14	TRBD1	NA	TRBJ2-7	TGTGCCAGCAGCCAACCGGACAGGGGGCAATACGAGCAGTACTTC	CASSQPDRGQYEQYF
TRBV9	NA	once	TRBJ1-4	TGTGCCAGCAGCGCAGGGGATGGTAATGAAAAACTGTTTTTT	CASSAGDGNEKLFF
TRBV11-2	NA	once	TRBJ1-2	TGTGCCAGCAGCGTAGCGGGATCACCCACGGGTGGCTACACCTTC	CASSVAGSPTGGYTF
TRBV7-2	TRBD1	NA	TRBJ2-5	TGTGCCAGCAGCCTAGGGACAGGGAGGTACCAAGAGACCCAGTACTTC	CASSLGTGRYQETQYF
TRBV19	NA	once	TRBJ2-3	TGTGCCAGTAGTAGTTCGCCCCGGAGTAGCACAGATACGCAGTATTTT	CASSSSPRSSTDTQYF
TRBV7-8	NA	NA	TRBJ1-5	TGTGCCAGCAGCTTAGGAGCCCTGTTGGATCAGCCCCAGCATTTT	CASSLGALLDQPQHF
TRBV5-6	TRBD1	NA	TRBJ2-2	TGTGCCAGCAGCCCACCGGGACAGGGGGCAATCGGGGAGCTGTTTTTT	CASSPPGQGAIGELFF
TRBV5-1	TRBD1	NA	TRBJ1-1	TGCGCCAGCAGCATAAATAGCGACAGGGATCCTTTCTTT	CASSINSDRDPFF
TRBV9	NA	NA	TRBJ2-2	TGTGCCAGCAGCGTAGTAGGAGCGAACACCGGGGAGCTGTTTTTT	CASSVVGANTGELFF
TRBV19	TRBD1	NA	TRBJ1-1	TGTGCCAGTAGTCCCGGGACAGGGGATGGAGAGGGGTTCTTT	CASSPGTGDGEGFF
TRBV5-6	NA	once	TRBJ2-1	TGTGCCAGCAGCCCGGACTGGAGCTCCTACAATGAGCAGTTCTTC	CASSPDWSSYNEQFF
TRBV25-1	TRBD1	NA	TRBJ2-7	TGTGCCAGCAGTGAATATATCGCAGGGGGCGAAGAGCAGTACTTC	CASSEYIAGGEEQYF
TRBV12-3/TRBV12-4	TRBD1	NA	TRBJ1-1	TGTGCCAGCAGTTCCGACAGGGTGGCTGAAGCTTTCTTT	CASSSDRVAEAFF
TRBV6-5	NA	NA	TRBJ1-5	TGTGCCAGCAACGAACGGGGGGGAGGTCAGCCCCAGCATTTT	CASNERGGGQPQHF
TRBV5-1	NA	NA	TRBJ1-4	TGCGCCAGCAGAGGACAGACCAGCCAGGCTGAAAAACTGTTTTTT	CASRGQTSQAEKLFF
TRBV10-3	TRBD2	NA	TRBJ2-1	TGTGCCATCAGCCCCGGGACTAGCGGGAGGTTTGGAAATGAGCAGTTCTTC	CAISPGTSGRFGNEQFF
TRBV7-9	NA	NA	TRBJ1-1	TGTGCCAGCAGCCCACCAGGGGCCACTGAAGCTTTCTTT	CASSPPGATEAFF
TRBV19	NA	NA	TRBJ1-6	TGTGCCAGTAGTATGATGGAGGTTTCGAGGTATAATTCACCCCTCCACTTT	CASSMMEVSRYNSPLHF
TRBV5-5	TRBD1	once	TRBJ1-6	TGTGCCAGCCTGGGGGGACAGACTAATTCACCCCTCCACTTT	CASLGGQTNSPLHF
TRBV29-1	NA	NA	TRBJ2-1	TGCAGCGTTGTCGGGCAACAGGGGCAGTTCTTC	CSVVGQQGQFF
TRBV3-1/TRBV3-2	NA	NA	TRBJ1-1	TGTGCCAGCAGCCCCCTTGATAGGAACACTGAAGCTTTCTTT	CASSPLDRNTEAFF